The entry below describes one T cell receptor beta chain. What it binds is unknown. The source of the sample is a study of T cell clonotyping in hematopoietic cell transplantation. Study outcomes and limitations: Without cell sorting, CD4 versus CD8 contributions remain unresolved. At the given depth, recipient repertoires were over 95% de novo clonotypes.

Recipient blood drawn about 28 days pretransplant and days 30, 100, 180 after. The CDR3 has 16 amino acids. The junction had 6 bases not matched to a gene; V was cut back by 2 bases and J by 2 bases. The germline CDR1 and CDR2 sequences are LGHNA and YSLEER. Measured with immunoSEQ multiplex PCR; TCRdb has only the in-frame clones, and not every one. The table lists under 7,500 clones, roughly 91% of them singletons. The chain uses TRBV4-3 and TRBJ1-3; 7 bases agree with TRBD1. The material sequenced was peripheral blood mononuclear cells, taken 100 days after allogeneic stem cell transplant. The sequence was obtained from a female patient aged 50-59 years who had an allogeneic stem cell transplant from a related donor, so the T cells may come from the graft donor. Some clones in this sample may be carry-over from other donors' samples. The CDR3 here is CASSQSRQGAGNTIYF. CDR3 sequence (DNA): TGCGCCAGCAGCCAATCTCGACAGGGCGCTGGAAACACCATATATTTT.